One and the same sample provided the 32 T cell receptor beta chains below, sequenced in a study of T-cell reconstitution after alpha-beta-depleted transplantation in children. TCRbeta library construction was performed incorporating unique molecular identifiers. Each CDR3 protein gets one entry after TCRdb re-called the PCR reads with MiXCR. This table has under 250,000 distinct CDR3 sequences, approximately 6.9% appearing once. This specimen was PBMCs, taken before TCRalphabeta/CD19-depleted stem cell transplant. Every receptor here comes from a boy aged 2 to 10 with acute lymphoblastic leukemia, due to receive a stem cell transplant.

This clonotype was observed at least ten times. V and J are TRBV20-1 and TRBJ2-4, with D unclear. The CDR3 spans 16 residues. The V end was cut by 0 bases, the J end by 0 bases, with 12 bases between. Germline lookup yields CDR1 DFQATT and CDR2 SNEGSKA (reference sequence). The CDR3 loop reads CSARDLSAPAKNIQYF. CDR3 nucleotide sequence: TGCAGTGCTAGAGATCTGAGCGCCCCAGCCAAAAACATTCAGTACTTC.

This clonotype was detected only a few times. This chain joins TRBV20-1 and TRBJ2-1; TRBD2 matches 7 bases. The CDR3 spans 16 residues. Trimming removed 5 bases from V and 0 bases from J; junction bases left unmatched: 10. Germline CDR1 reads DFQATT; CDR2 reads SNEGSKA (reference sequence). DNA for the CDR3: TGCAGTGCTCCGGCTAGCGGAGTTAGCTCCTACAATGAGCAGTTCTTC. Its protein product is CSAPASGVSSYNEQFF.

This clonotype was picked up many times. The rearrangement links TRBV7-3 to TRBJ2-5; perhaps TRBD1 as D (6 bases). From germline, CDR1 is SGHTA and CDR2 FQGTGA. Deletions cut 2 bases from V and 2 bases from J, with 12 bases between. The CDR3 runs to 15 residues. CDR3: CASSLGGQPQETQYF. The DNA of the CDR3 is TGTGCCAGCAGCTTAGGTGGACAGCCTCAAGAGACCCAGTACTTC.

This clonotype appeared a few times. CDR3: CASSQVVGEQFF. The CDR3, as DNA: TGCGCCAGCAGCCAAGTCGTAGGGGAGCAGTTCTTC. The rearrangement joins TRBV4-3 to TRBJ2-1, with D unresolved. Germline CDR1 is LGHNA and CDR2 is YSLEER. V was cut by 1 base and J by 10 bases, with 8 bases left in between. This CDR3 is built from 12 residues.

This clonotype was counted ten times or more. This sequence joins TRBV4-2 and TRBJ1-5; no clear D. The V end was cut by 0 bases, the J end by 0 bases, with 6 bases between. Germline V lookup: CDR1 LGHNA, CDR2 YNFKEQ. The CDR3 has 15 residues. DNA of the CDR3: TGTGCCAGCAGCCAAGATAAAAATAGCAATCAGCCCCAGCATTTT. As protein: CASSQDKNSNQPQHF.

The chain is built from TRBV29-1 and TRBJ2-7; TRBD1 might be the D (5 bases). CDR1 is SQVTM and CDR2 is ANQGSEA in the germline V gene. The V end was cut by 7 bases, the J end by 5 bases, with 12 bases between. The CDR3 loop spans 11 amino acids. CDR3 in DNA: TGCAGCGCCCAGGGAAGGAACGAGCAGTACTTC. This sequence encodes CSAQGRNEQYF.

The chain employs TRBV21-1 and TRBJ2-7; the D call TRBD1 from the table was never checked on the DNA. TRBV21-1 is reported as a pseudogene. The CDR3 sequence is 16 residues long. The CDR3 region has the DNA TGTGCCAGCAGCAAATATCTTTCCCCTTTCTCCTACGAGCAGTACTTC. Translated: CASSKYLSPFSYEQYF.

This clonotype was counted only a few times. The V gene is TRBV29-1, the J gene TRBJ1-3; D possibly corresponds to TRBD1 (6 bases). Germline V gives CDR1 SQVTM, CDR2 ANQGSEA. V dropped 6 bases and J dropped 3 bases, with 21 bases sitting between them. The CDR3 sequence is 16 residues long. CDR3 sequence (DNA): TGCAGCGTGGAGGATACCCGGGACAAAGGTGGAAACACCATATATTTT. Encoded protein: CSVEDTRDKGGNTIYF.

The chain carries TRBV7-6 and TRBJ1-1; 8 nucleotides agree with TRBD1. The V and J ends lost 6 bases and 8 bases, in that order; junction bases with no gene match: 5. This CDR3 region has 12 residues. Germline V gives CDR1 SGHVS, CDR2 FNYEAQ. CDR3 in DNA: TGTGCCAGCAGGACAGGGGTGTCGGAAGCTTTCTTT. It specifies CASRTGVSEAFF.

The CDR3 DNA sequence: TGTGCCACCAAAAGCGGGGGAGACAATGAGCAGTTCTTC. This translates into CATKSGGDNEQFF. The chain couples TRBV24-1 to TRBJ2-1; 8 positions agree with TRBD2. V was pared by 8 bases and J by 5 bases, with 4 bases of the junction left unmatched. There are 13 residues in the CDR3. Germline V gene sequence: CDR1 KGHDR, CDR2 SFDVKD.

A few counts support this clonotype. The V gene is TRBV7-2, the J gene TRBJ2-5; 7 nucleotides align to TRBD2. In germline, CDR1 is SGHTA, CDR2 FQGNSA. The junction had 6 bases not matched to a gene; V was cut back by 3 bases and J by 2 bases. The length of the CDR3 is 15 residues. CDR3 in amino acids: CASSFSGGIQETQYF. The CDR3 nucleotides read TGTGCCAGCAGCTTTTCCGGGGGGATACAAGAGACCCAGTACTTC. The whole variable domain, remainder taken from reference TRBV7-2 and TRBJ2-5, is GAGVSQSPSNKVTEKGKDVELRCDPISGHTALYWYRQSLGQGLEFLIYFQGNSAPDKSGLPSDRFSAERTGGSVSTLTIQRTQQEDSAVYLCASSFSGGIQETQYFGPGTRLLVL.

This clonotype was detected ten times or more. V gene TRBV20-1 combines with J gene TRBJ2-7; a possible D gene is TRBD2 (5 bases). V was cut by 2 bases and J by 5 bases, with 16 bases left in between. Germline V lookup: CDR1 DFQATT, CDR2 SNEGSKA (reference sequence). This CDR3 spans 14 amino acids. DNA of the CDR3: TGCAGTGCTAGACCACGGGGTGGTACCCACGAGCAGTACTTC. This translates into CSARPRGGTHEQYF.

The table lists this clonotype with many counts. The chain links TRBV2 to TRBJ2-7; D might be TRBD1 (6 bases). Trimming left V 8 bases short and J 8 bases short, with 10 bases between. CDR1 is SNHLY, CDR2 FYNNEI, per germline. This CDR3 is 10 amino acids long. CDR3 protein: CASHQGKQYF. The CDR3 nucleotides read TGTGCCAGCCACCAGGGGAAGCAGTACTTC.

The V call is TRBV4-3, the J call TRBJ2-7, with D perhaps TRBD2 (6 bases). Trimming stripped 0 bases from V and 4 bases from J, with 13 bases between. Per the germline V gene, CDR1 is LGHNA and CDR2 is YSLEER. CDR3 size: 15 residues. For the CDR3, the DNA is TGCGCCAGCAGCCAAGAGTATGGCGGGGAATACGAGCAGTACTTC. It specifies CASSQEYGGEYEQYF.

This clonotype has a count of ten or more. The genes are TRBV15 and TRBJ2-1, with D possibly matching TRBD2 (6 bases). Trimming stripped 8 bases from V and 7 bases from J, with 18 bases between. Germline lookup yields CDR1 LNHNV and CDR2 YYDKDF (reference sequence). The CDR3 has 14 amino acids. The CDR3: CATLAETGGNEQFF. The CDR3 DNA reads as TGTGCCACCCTGGCGGAAACTGGGGGGAATGAGCAGTTCTTC.

This clonotype was detected ten times or more. The chain has TRBV2 and TRBJ2-3; D is possibly TRBD2 (6 bases). The CDR3 contains 16 residues. Germline CDR1 reads SNHLY; CDR2 reads FYNNEI. CDR3 in DNA: TGTGCACACTCACGGAGTGGGACTTCGAGGACAGATACGCAGTATTTT. Protein product: CAHSRSGTSRTDTQYF.

V and J are TRBV28 and TRBJ1-2; 8 bases agree with TRBD1. V dropped 5 bases and J dropped 3; count of bases not matched to a gene: 5. Germline V gene lookup returns CDR1 MDHEN and CDR2 SYDVKM. The CDR3 is 14 residues long. CDR3 sequence (DNA): TGTGCCAGCAGTGGGCAGGACAGGGACTATGGCTACACCTTC. This gives the protein CASSGQDRDYGYTF.

Ten or more counts support this clonotype. The genes are TRBV14 and TRBJ2-3; D not certain. Germline V gives CDR1 SGHDN, CDR2 FVKESK. V was trimmed by 0 bases and J by 1 base, leaving 5 bases between them. There are 14 residues in the CDR3. For the CDR3, the DNA is TGTGCCAGCAGCCAAGAGTGGGGCACAGATACGCAGTATTTT. Protein sequence: CASSQEWGTDTQYF.

This clonotype appeared many times. J is TRBJ2-2 and V is TRBV27; 9 bases are shared with TRBD2. CDR1 and CDR2 from the germline V gene are MNHEY and SMNVEV (reference sequence). The ends lost 0 bases at V and 1 base at J; junction bases unmatched: 3. CDR3 size: 17 residues. CDR3 DNA sequence: TGTGCCAGCAGTTTATCCGCGGGAGGGGTGAACACCGGGGAGCTGTTTTTT. Translation: CASSLSAGGVNTGELFF.

The chain links TRBV7-2 to TRBJ1-5; D uncertain. V was trimmed by 3 bases and J by 3 bases, leaving 6 bases between them. The CDR3 is made up of 13 amino acids. Germline lookup yields CDR1 SGHTA and CDR2 FQGNSA. The CDR3 reads CASSFLDNQPQHF. The DNA of the CDR3 is TGTGCCAGCAGCTTTTTGGACAATCAGCCCCAGCATTTT. The full variable domain, in which reference TRBV7-2 and TRBJ1-5 provide the parts outside the CDR3, is GAGVSQSPSNKVTEKGKDVELRCDPISGHTALYWYRQSLGQGLEFLIYFQGNSAPDKSGLPSDRFSAERTGGSVSTLTIQRTQQEDSAVYLCASSFLDNQPQHFGDGTRLSIL.

This clonotype was seen repeatedly, ten times or more. The chain combines TRBV7-9 with TRBJ2-7; unclear D gene. The CDR3 has 16 amino acids. Germline V lookup: CDR1 SEHNR, CDR2 FQNEAQ (reference sequence). The V end lost 5 bases, the J end lost 3 bases, and 20 bases lay between the germline ends. In nucleotides, the CDR3 is TGTGCCAGCAGCCTCAGAGGAAGTGCGGAGCTCTACGAGCAGTACTTC. Translating gives CASSLRGSAELYEQYF.

This clonotype occurred many times. A read error may produce the germline difference seen at one junction end. The chain links TRBV7-8 to TRBJ2-7; TRBD2 aligns across 10 bases. The CDR3 runs 13 residues. Germline CDR1 reads SGHVS; CDR2 reads FQNEAQ. The CDR3 DNA is TGTGCCAGCAGCCTAGCGGGAGAACGGGAGCAGTACTTC. This gives the protein CASSLAGEREQYF.

This clonotype was recorded at least ten times. The V gene is TRBV3-1, the J gene TRBJ1-1; possible D gene TRBD1, 5 bases. There are 15 residues in the CDR3. The V end was cut by 1 base, the J end by 0 bases, with 9 bases between. Germline assignment: CDR1 LGHDT and CDR2 YNNKEL (reference sequence). The CDR3 here is CASSQGPGMNTEAFF. CDR3 bases: TGTGCCAGCAGCCAAGGGCCAGGGATGAACACTGAAGCTTTCTTT.

Many counts were recorded for this clonotype. The V and J genes are TRBV5-1 and TRBJ2-5, with D tentatively TRBD1 or TRBD2 (5 bases each). Germline values: CDR1 SGHRS, CDR2 YFSETQ. The CDR3 contains 14 residues. Trimming cost V 1 base and J 4 bases, with 11 bases left between them. CDR3 sequence (DNA): TGCGCCAGCAGCTTGCAGACTACAGGAGAGACCCAGTACTTC. Its translation: CASSLQTTGETQYF.

This clonotype was observed at least ten times. The chain links TRBV20-1 to TRBJ1-5, with 7 bases aligning to TRBD1. The CDR3 totals 15 residues. In germline, CDR1 is DFQATT, CDR2 SNEGSKA (reference sequence). After removal of 5 bases from V and 4 bases from J, the junction contained 11 bases not matched to a gene. The CDR3 sequence: CSAGRQGTLNQPQHF. Here the CDR3 DNA reads TGCAGTGCTGGTCGACAGGGTACCTTGAATCAGCCCCAGCATTTT.

This clonotype was seen ten or more times. The CDR3 DNA is TGCGCCAGCAGCCTGATCAGCGGCTACGAGCAGTACTTC. Translation: CASSLISGYEQYF. The chain links TRBV5-1 to TRBJ2-7, with D possibly being TRBD2 (5 bases). Per germline, CDR1 SGHRS and CDR2 YFSETQ. V lost 4 bases and J lost 3, with 11 bases in between. This CDR3 is built from 13 residues. The variable domain in full, completed from reference TRBV5-1 and TRBJ2-7, reads KAGVTQTPRYLIKTRGQQVTLSCSPISGHRSVSWYQQTPGQGLQFLFEYFSETQRNKGNFPGRFSGRQFSNSRSEMNVSTLELGDSALYLCASSLISGYEQYFGPGTRLTVT.

The chain uses TRBV2 and TRBJ1-2, with D possibly matching TRBD1 (6 bases). Germline V lookup: CDR1 SNHLY, CDR2 FYNNEI. The CDR3 is 14 residues long. The germline V and J ends were trimmed by 3 bases and 3 bases, with 11 bases remaining between them. The CDR3 DNA reads TGTGCCAGCAGTGAGGGGGCAGTTTACTATGGCTACACCTTC. Translation gives CASSEGAVYYGYTF.

Ten or more counts support this clonotype. The chain is built from TRBV7-9 and TRBJ1-1; maybe TRBD1 (5 bases). The V gene's germline CDR1 is SEHNR and CDR2 FQNEAQ (reference sequence). The CDR3 runs 12 residues. The ends were cut back, 5 bases at V and 4 bases at J, with 8 bases in the middle. The CDR3 is CASSTRGTEAFF. The DNA for the CDR3 is TGTGCCAGCAGCACGAGGGGCACTGAAGCTTTCTTT.

This clonotype was detected ten times or more. The rearrangement joins TRBV7-3 to TRBJ2-3; TRBD2 matches at 7 bases. The V gene end was trimmed by 5 bases and the J gene end by 4 bases; junction bases not matched to a gene: 9. This CDR3 is 15 amino acids long. CDR1 is SGHTA, CDR2 FQGTGA, per germline. DNA of the CDR3: TGTGCCAGCAGCCCTTCCGGGACTAAGGCAGATACGCAGTATTTT. It encodes CASSPSGTKADTQYF.

There are many counts of this clonotype. V usage is TRBV12-3 or TRBV12-4 and J usage is TRBJ1-1; no definite D call. V was clipped by 4 bases and J by 4 bases, with 10 bases between them. CDR3 length equals 13 residues. The CDR3 here is CASSSSLTTEAFF. In nucleotides, the CDR3 is TGTGCCAGCAGTTCCTCGCTTACCACTGAAGCTTTCTTT.

CDR3 DNA: TGTGCCAGCATCCGGGACAGGGAGTCCTACGAGCAGTACTTC. Translation gives CASIRDRESYEQYF. V is TRBV28 and J is TRBJ2-7, with TRBD1 matching 9 bases. Germline-derived CDR1 and CDR2 are MDHEN and SYDVKM. The CDR3 is 14 residues long. Unmatched junction bases numbered 5, after V lost 7 bases and J lost 1 base.

In this sample, this clonotype turned up many times. This chain joins TRBV12-3 or TRBV12-4 and TRBJ2-1; a weak D match, TRBD2 (6 bases). V gave up 4 bases and J gave up 0 bases, with 10 bases separating them. CDR3 length: 15 amino acids. The CDR3: CASSSGGSSYNEQFF. The CDR3 DNA follows: TGTGCCAGCAGTTCTGGGGGGAGCTCCTACAATGAGCAGTTCTTC.